This TCR beta chain was documented in a study of cytomegalovirus exposure and HLA in healthy donors. This clone was seen a handful of times. PCR used 60 Vbeta primers and 13 Jbeta primers. Clones were sequenced by immunoSEQ multiplex PCR, and TCRdb holds only the in-frame ones, with some missing. The repertoire holds 150,000 to 200,000 clones, with less than 80% as singletons. Per the germline V gene, CDR1 is LNHDA and CDR2 is SQIVND (reference sequence). The CDR3 sequence is 14 residues long. Trimming removed 8 bases from V and 3 bases from J, with 13 bases in between. This clonotype originated in a man between 18 and 35 years old in good health and CMV-seronegative. Sequencing was performed on PBMCs. This chain uses TRBV19 with TRBJ1-4, with a tentative D call TRBD1 (6 bases). In nucleotides, the CDR3 is TGTGCCAGTGGGGCGGGGGCGTCTAATGAAAAACTGTTTTTT. Amino acid sequence: CASGAGASNEKLFF.